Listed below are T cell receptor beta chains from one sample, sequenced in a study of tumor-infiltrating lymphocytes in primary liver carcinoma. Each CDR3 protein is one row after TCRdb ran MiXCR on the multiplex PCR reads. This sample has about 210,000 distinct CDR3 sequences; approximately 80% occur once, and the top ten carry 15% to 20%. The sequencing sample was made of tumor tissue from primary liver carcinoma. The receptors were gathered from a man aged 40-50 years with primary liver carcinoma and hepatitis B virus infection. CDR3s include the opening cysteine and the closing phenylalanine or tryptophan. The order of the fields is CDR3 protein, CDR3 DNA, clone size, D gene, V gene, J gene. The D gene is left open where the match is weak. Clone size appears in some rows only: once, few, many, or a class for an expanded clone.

CDR3: CARSLGQVLVTQYF
DNA: TGTGCCAGGAGCCTCGGGCAGGTGCTTGTGACCCAGTACTTC
size: -
D: -
V: TRBV28
J: TRBJ2-5

CDR3: CNSSAEGQETQYF
DNA: TGCAACTCATCAGCGGAGGGCCAAGAGACCCAATACTTC
size: -
D: -
V: TRBV29-1
J: TRBJ2-5

CDR3: CVISLWDTGELFF
DNA: TGTGTCATCAGCCTTTGGGACACCGGGGAGCTGTTTTTT
size: -
D: -
V: TRBV11-1
J: TRBJ2-2

CDR3: CAISEIGLAGGCGTETQYF
DNA: TGTGCCATCAGTGAAATTGGACTAGCGGGAGGATGTGGCACAGAAACGCAGTATTTT
size: -
D: TRBD2
V: TRBV10-3
J: TRBJ2-3

CDR3: CSARLAGMVGELFF
DNA: TGCAGCGCGCGACTAGCGGGAATGGTCGGGGAGTTGTTTTTT
size: -
D: TRBD2
V: TRBV29-1
J: TRBJ2-2

CDR3: CATSDFGTGKETQYF
DNA: TGTGCCACCAGTGATTTCGGGACTGGAAAAGAGACCCAGTACTTC
size: many
D: -
V: TRBV24-1
J: TRBJ2-5

CDR3: CASSETLTSLYGQYF
DNA: TGTGCCAGCAGTGAGACCCTAACGTCCCTCTACGGGCAGTACTTC
size: -
D: -
V: TRBV6-1
J: TRBJ2-7

CDR3: CASSAGTGGGTGELFF
DNA: TGCGCCAGCAGCGCAGGGACAGGGGGCGGTACCGGGGAGCTGTTTTTT
size: -
D: TRBD1
V: TRBV4-1
J: TRBJ2-2

CDR3: CSVEPPGSLEQYF
DNA: TGCAGCGTTGAACCGCCAGGATCATTAGAGCAGTACTTC
size: -
D: -
V: TRBV29-1
J: TRBJ2-7

CDR3: CAISQSTAAGEEAQYF
DNA: TGTGCCATCAGTCAATCGACGGCAGCGGGCGAAGAAGCCCAGTACTTC
size: -
D: -
V: TRBV6-2/TRBV6-3
J: TRBJ2-5

CDR3: CVSSEAPKEKLFF
DNA: TGCGTCAGCAGTGAGGCCCCCAAAGAAAAACTCTTTTTT
size: -
D: -
V: TRBV10-2
J: TRBJ1-4

CDR3: CASSLDSTGNPPVHF
DNA: TGCGCCAGCAGCCTAGATAGCACAGGGAATCCACCCGTCCACTTT
size: -
D: -
V: TRBV4-1
J: TRBJ1-6

CDR3: CRVLTSGSWVETQYF
DNA: TGCAGGGTTCTGACTAGCGGGAGTTGGGTAGAGACCCAGTACTTC
size: once
D: TRBD2
V: TRBV29-1
J: TRBJ2-5

CDR3: CASSDSLSENNEHFF
DNA: TGTGCCAGCAGTGACAGTTTATCTGAAAACAACGAGCACTTCTTC
size: -
D: -
V: TRBV7-9
J: TRBJ2-1

CDR3: CASSPGLAGDHNEQFF
DNA: TGTGCGAGCAGCCCTGGACTAGCGGGCGACCACAATGAGCAGTTCTTC
size: few
D: TRBD2
V: TRBV11-1
J: TRBJ2-1

CDR3: CASSEAQGNFSYNKQFF
DNA: TGTGCCAGCAGTGAAGCGCAAGGTAACTTCTCGTACAATAAGCAGTTCTTC
size: -
D: -
V: TRBV6-1
J: TRBJ2-1

CDR3: CASSPDGSAYYGQFF
DNA: TGTGCCAGCAGTCCCGACGGGAGTGCCTACTATGGGCAGTTCTTC
size: -
D: -
V: TRBV11-2
J: TRBJ2-1

CDR3: CASRETGSYGYTF
DNA: TGTGCCAGCAGGGAAACAGGGAGCTATGGCTACACCTTC
size: many
D: -
V: TRBV6-1
J: TRBJ1-2

CDR3: CASSSRQKGGVFF
DNA: TGTGCCAGCAGCAGTCGACAGAAGGGCGGCGTTTTCTTT
size: -
D: -
V: TRBV28
J: TRBJ1-1

CDR3: CASSLVGGSTDMLYF
DNA: TGTGCCAGCAGCTTAGTGGGAGGAAGCACAGATATGCTGTATTTT
size: -
D: -
V: TRBV11-3
J: TRBJ2-3

CDR3: CASNQQRTAGAGNTIYF
DNA: TGCGCCAGCAACCAACAAAGAACGGCGGGGGCTGGAAACACCATATATTTT
size: -
D: -
V: TRBV4-1
J: TRBJ1-3

CDR3: CASSQGGMDEQFF
DNA: TGTGCCAGCAGCCAAGGGGGGATGGATGAGCAGTTCTTC
size: -
D: -
V: TRBV12-3/TRBV12-4
J: TRBJ2-1

CDR3: CASGLAVSNDEQFF
DNA: TGTGCCAGCGGCTTAGCCGTCTCAAACGATGAGCAGTTCTTC
size: -
D: -
V: TRBV11-3
J: TRBJ2-1

CDR3: CASSVTRGARSEQYF
DNA: TGTGCCAGCAGCGTAACTCGCGGAGCTAGATCCGAGCAGTACTTC
size: -
D: -
V: TRBV7-8
J: TRBJ2-7

CDR3: CASSQKRGGHEQYF
DNA: TGTGCCAGCAGCCAAAAACGAGGGGGTCACGAGCAGTACTTC
size: -
D: -
V: TRBV4-2
J: TRBJ2-7

CDR3: CASRDRGEKLFF
DNA: TGTGCCAGCCGGGACAGGGGCGAAAAACTGTTTTTT
size: few
D: TRBD1
V: TRBV2
J: TRBJ1-4